This T cell receptor beta chain emerged from a study of beta chain features in type 1 diabetes. Overall study: Cells sorted and examined across all samples totaled 107,917,701.

By way of CD45RO/CCR7/CD25/CD127/CD95/CD27, the CD4+ regulatory, stem cell-like memory, central memory and naive cells were sorted. The table lists this clone with a few counts. The entirety of the isolated RNA underwent reverse transcription, so expressed TCRB transcripts were sequenced. The protocol was immunoSEQ multiplex PCR, while the TCRdb copy is restricted to in-frame clones and leaves out a portion. The table lists 900,000 or so clones, roughly 16% of them singletons. From germline, CDR1 is SGHTA and CDR2 FQGNSA. The CDR3 runs to 15 residues. Trimming took 1 base from V and 3 from J, leaving 13 bases between them.

The sequencing input was naive CD4+ T cells from blood. The chain carries TRBV7-2 and TRBJ2-7; a possible D gene is TRBD2 (5 bases). This TCR came from a woman younger than 30 in good health. The CDR3 DNA is TGTGCCAGCAGCTTAGGCCCCAGAGGGTTCTACGAGCAGTACTTC. The encoded protein is CASSLGPRGFYEQYF.